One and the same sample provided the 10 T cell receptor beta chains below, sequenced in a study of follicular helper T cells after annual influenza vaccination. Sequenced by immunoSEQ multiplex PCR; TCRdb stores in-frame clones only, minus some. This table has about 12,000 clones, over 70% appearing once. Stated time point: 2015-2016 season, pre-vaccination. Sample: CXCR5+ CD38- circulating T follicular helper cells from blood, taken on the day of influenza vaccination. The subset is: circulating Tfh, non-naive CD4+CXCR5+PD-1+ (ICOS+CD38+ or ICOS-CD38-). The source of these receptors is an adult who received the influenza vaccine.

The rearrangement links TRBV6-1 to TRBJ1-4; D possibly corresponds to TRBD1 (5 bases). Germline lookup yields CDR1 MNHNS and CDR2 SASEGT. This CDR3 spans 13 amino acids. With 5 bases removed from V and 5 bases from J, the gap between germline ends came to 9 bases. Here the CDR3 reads CASSRDVNEKLFF. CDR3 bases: TGTGCCAGCAGTCGGGACGTGAATGAAAAACTGTTTTTT.

The DNA for the CDR3 is TGTGCCAGCTCACAGGGGGAAGAAACTGAAGCTTTCTTT. This encodes CASSQGEETEAFF. The genes are TRBV18 and TRBJ1-1; D may be TRBD1 (6 bases). CDR1 KGHSH and CDR2 LQKENI come from the germline V gene. V was clipped by 4 bases and J by 5 bases, with 11 bases between them. The CDR3 is 13 residues long.

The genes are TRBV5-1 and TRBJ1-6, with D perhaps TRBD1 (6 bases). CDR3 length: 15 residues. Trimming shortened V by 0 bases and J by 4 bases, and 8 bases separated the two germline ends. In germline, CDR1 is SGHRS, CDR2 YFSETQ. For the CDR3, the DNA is TGCGCCAGCAGCTTGGACGGACAGTATAATTCACCCCTCCACTTT. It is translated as CASSLDGQYNSPLHF. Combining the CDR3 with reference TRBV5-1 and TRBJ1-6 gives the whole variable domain KAGVTQTPRYLIKTRGQQVTLSCSPISGHRSVSWYQQTPGQGLQFLFEYFSETQRNKGNFPGRFSGRQFSNSRSEMNVSTLELGDSALYLCASSLDGQYNSPLHFGNGTRLTVT.

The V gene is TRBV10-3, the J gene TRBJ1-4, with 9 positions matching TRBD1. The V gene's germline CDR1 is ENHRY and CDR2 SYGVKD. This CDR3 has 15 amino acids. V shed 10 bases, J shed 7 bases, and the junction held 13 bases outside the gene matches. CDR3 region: CATRPLQGAGEKLFF. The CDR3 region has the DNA TGTGCCACCCGCCCCCTACAGGGGGCGGGTGAAAAACTGTTTTTT.

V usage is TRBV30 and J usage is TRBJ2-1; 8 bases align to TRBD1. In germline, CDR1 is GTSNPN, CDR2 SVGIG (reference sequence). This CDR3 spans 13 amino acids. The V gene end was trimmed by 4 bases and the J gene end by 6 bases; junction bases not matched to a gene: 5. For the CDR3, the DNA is TGTGCCTGGATGCGGACAGGGATCAATGAGCAGTTCTTC. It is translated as CAWMRTGINEQFF.

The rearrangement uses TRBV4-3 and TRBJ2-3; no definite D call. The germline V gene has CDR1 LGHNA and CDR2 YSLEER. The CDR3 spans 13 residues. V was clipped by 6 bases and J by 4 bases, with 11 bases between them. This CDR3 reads CASRGTVADTQYF. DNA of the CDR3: TGCGCCAGCAGGGGAACGGTGGCAGATACGCAGTATTTT.

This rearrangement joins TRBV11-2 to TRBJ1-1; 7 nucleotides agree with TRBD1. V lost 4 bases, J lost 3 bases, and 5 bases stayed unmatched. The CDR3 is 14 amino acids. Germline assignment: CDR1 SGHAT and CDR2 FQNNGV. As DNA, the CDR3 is TGTGCCAGCAGCTGGCAGGGGGAGGACACTGAAGCTTTCTTT. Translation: CASSWQGEDTEAFF.

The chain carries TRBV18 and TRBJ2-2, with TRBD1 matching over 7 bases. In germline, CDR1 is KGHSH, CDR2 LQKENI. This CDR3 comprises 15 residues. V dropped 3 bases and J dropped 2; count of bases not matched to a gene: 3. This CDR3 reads CASSPGTVNTGELFF. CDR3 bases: TGTGCCAGCTCACCTGGGACAGTCAACACCGGGGAGCTGTTTTTT.

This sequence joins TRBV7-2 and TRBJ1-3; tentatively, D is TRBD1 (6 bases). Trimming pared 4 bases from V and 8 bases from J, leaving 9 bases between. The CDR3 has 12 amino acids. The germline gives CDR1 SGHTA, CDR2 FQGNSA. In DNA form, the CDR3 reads TGTGCCAGCAGCTGGGGGGCAGACACCATATATTTT. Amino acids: CASSWGADTIYF.

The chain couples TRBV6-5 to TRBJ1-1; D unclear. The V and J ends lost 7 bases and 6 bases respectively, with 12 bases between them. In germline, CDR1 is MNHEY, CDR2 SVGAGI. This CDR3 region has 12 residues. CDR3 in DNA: TGTGCCAGCAAGCGAGGCTTGGCTGAAGCTTTCTTT. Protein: CASKRGLAEAFF.